These 18 T cell receptor beta chains were all obtained from the same sample, sequenced in a study of identical twins. TCRdb redid the calling of the 5' RACE reads with MiXCR, one entry per CDR3 protein. The sample has hundreds of thousands of distinct CDR3 sequences, around 8.1% seen once. These data are also associated with another study on yellow fever vaccine responses in identical twins.

The sample consisted of memory (CD45RO+) T cells sorted from blood. These receptors came from a woman aged 18-29 years in good health.

This clonotype has a handful of counts. The chain is built from TRBV3-1 and TRBJ2-7; D may match TRBD1 or TRBD2 (5 bases each). Germline loops: CDR1 LGHDT, CDR2 YNNKEL (reference sequence). The V gene lost 3 bases and the J gene lost 8 bases, with 11 bases spanning the gap. This CDR3 is built from 12 residues. This CDR3 reads CASSQGERKQYF. DNA for the CDR3: TGTGCCAGCAGCCAGGGGGAGAGGAAGCAGTACTTC.

V and J are TRBV14 and TRBJ2-1, with 8 bases fitting TRBD2. V dropped 0 bases and J dropped 0; count of bases not matched to a gene: 7. The CDR3 covers 18 residues. CDR1 is SGHDN and CDR2 is FVKESK in the germline V gene. The CDR3, as DNA: TGTGCCAGCAGCCAAGACCACCCAGCGGGAGCCTCCTACAATGAGCAGTTCTTC. Translated, it gives CASSQDHPAGASYNEQFF.

The sample holds a few counts of this clonotype. This rearrangement joins TRBV20-1 to TRBJ2-5; no firm D call. The V end was cut by 5 bases, the J end by 3 bases, with 10 bases between. Germline CDR1 is DFQATT and CDR2 is SNEGSKA (reference sequence). The CDR3 extends over 12 amino acids. CDR3 nucleotide sequence: TGCAGTGCTTCCAAGGGCGAAGAGACCCAGTACTTC. It codes for CSASKGEETQYF.

This clonotype was seen many times. This CDR3 is CASSPGAGAYEQYF. The CDR3, as DNA: TGTGCCAGCTCACCGGGGGCAGGGGCCTACGAGCAGTACTTC. The rearrangement joins TRBV18 to TRBJ2-7; D possibly corresponds to TRBD1 (6 bases). Germline CDR1 and CDR2: KGHSH and LQKENI. This CDR3 is built from 14 residues. Trimming cost V 3 bases and J 2 bases, with 11 bases left between them. Looking up the rest from reference TRBV18 and TRBJ2-7 gives the full variable domain: NAGVMQNPRHLVRRRGQEARLRCSPMKGHSHVYWYRQLPEEGLKFMVYLQKENIIDESGMPKERFSAEFPKEGPSILRIQQVVRGDSAAYFCASSPGAGAYEQYFGPGTRLTVT.

This clonotype turned up a few times. This rearrangement joins TRBV4-2 to TRBJ1-6; D remains ambiguous. Germline loops: CDR1 LGHNA, CDR2 YNFKEQ. V lost 5 bases and J lost 5, with 19 bases in between. The CDR3 has 17 amino acids. CDR3 coding DNA: TGTGCCAGCAGCTCCCGCGAGGGATCGACCAATAATTCACCCCTCCACTTT. As protein: CASSSREGSTNNSPLHF.

The chain couples TRBV19 to TRBJ2-3; 9 nucleotides agree with TRBD2. Germline CDR1 and CDR2: LNHDA and SQIVND (reference sequence). The CDR3 is made up of 15 amino acids. V was pared by 5 bases and J by 4 bases, with 7 bases of the junction left unmatched. CDR3 DNA sequence: TGTGCCAGTAGTCGTCTAGCGGGAATCCCAGATACGCAGTATTTT. Protein product: CASSRLAGIPDTQYF.

This clonotype was picked up a small number of times. The junction does not match germline at one end; this may be a read error. This sequence joins TRBV4-2 and TRBJ1-1, with 7 bases that match TRBD1. Germline lookup yields CDR1 LGHNA and CDR2 YNFKEQ. The CDR3 covers 15 residues. CDR3 amino acids: CASSRGDSQNTEASF. In DNA form, the CDR3 reads TGTGCCAGCAGCCGAGGGGACAGCCAAAACACTGAAGCTTCCTTT.

This clonotype was counted between two and nine times. V is TRBV27 and J is TRBJ2-7, with D uncertain. Germline CDR1 MNHEY, CDR2 SMNVEV (reference sequence). V lost 0 bases and J 0 bases, leaving 12 bases between the germline ends. This CDR3 spans 16 amino acids. The CDR3 region is CASSLSGSRSSYEQYF. The CDR3 DNA reads as TGTGCCAGCAGTTTATCAGGTTCCAGAAGCTCCTACGAGCAGTACTTC.

This clonotype occurred a few times. The V and J genes are TRBV23-1 and TRBJ2-1; D is perhaps TRBD2 (5 bases). TRBV23-1 is identified as an open reading frame with a role that is uncertain. V dropped 4 bases and J dropped 2 bases, with 15 bases sitting between them. This CDR3 is built from 16 residues. In DNA, the CDR3 is TGCGCCAGCAGTCGAGGCCGAACTAGACCCTACAATGAGCAGTTCTTC. Translating it yields CASSRGRTRPYNEQFF.

This clonotype was detected only a few times. This chain connects TRBV7-9 to TRBJ2-7, with a weak D call TRBD1 (5 bases). The CDR3 is 15 residues long. Between the trimmed V and J ends, which lost 1 base and 3 bases, there was a span of 13 bases. Germline CDR1 and CDR2: SEHNR and FQNEAQ (reference sequence). The CDR3 reads CASSLDQGQGYEQYF. CDR3 sequence (DNA): TGTGCCAGCAGCTTAGACCAGGGCCAGGGCTACGAGCAGTACTTC.

This clonotype has a count of ten or more. This sequence joins TRBV29-1 and TRBJ2-3; D possibly corresponds to TRBD1 (6 bases). Germline V gives CDR1 SQVTM, CDR2 ANQGSEA. The length of the CDR3 is 11 residues. V was cut by 6 bases and J by 6 bases, with 10 bases left in between. CDR3 sequence reads: CSVAQGDTQYF. In DNA form, the CDR3 reads TGCAGCGTCGCCCAGGGGGATACGCAGTATTTT.

The gene calls are TRBV11-2 and TRBJ2-7, with D possibly being TRBD2 (5 bases). V gave up 0 bases and J gave up 2 bases, with 11 bases separating them. CDR1 and CDR2 (germline): SGHAT, FQNNGV. The CDR3 contains 15 residues. Written as DNA, the CDR3 is TGTGCCAGCAGCTTAGATCAGGCGGGCCCCTACGAGCAGTACTTC. Residues: CASSLDQAGPYEQYF. Using reference TRBV11-2 and TRBJ2-7 for the parts outside the CDR3, the full variable domain is EAGVAQSPRYKIIEKRQSVAFWCNPISGHATLYWYQQILGQGPKLLIQFQNNGVVDDSQLPKDRFSAERLKGVDSTLKIQPAKLEDSAVYLCASSLDQAGPYEQYFGPGTRLTVT.

This clonotype was observed at least ten times. The V and J genes are TRBV21-1 and TRBJ2-1; the D call TRBD2 from the table was never checked on the DNA. TRBV21-1 counts as a pseudogene. The CDR3 contains 14 residues. CDR3 nucleotide sequence: TGTGCCAGCAGCAAAGGGACTACCGACGTTGAGCAGTTCTTC. Amino acid sequence: CASSKGTTDVEQFF.

The sample holds many counts of this clonotype. The V and J genes are TRBV5-1 and TRBJ2-7; no definite D call. V was cut by 9 bases and J by 3 bases, with 1 base left in between. The CDR3 has 8 residues. Germline assignment: CDR1 SGHRS and CDR2 YFSETQ. For the CDR3, the DNA is TGCGCCATCTACGAGCAGTACTTC. Amino acids: CAIYEQYF.

V gene TRBV7-2 combines with J gene TRBJ2-5, with 10 positions matching TRBD1. V shed 3 bases and J 6 bases; nucleotides not matched to a gene: 4. Germline CDR1 reads SGHTA; CDR2 reads FQGNSA. CDR3 length: 14 amino acids. The CDR3 protein is CASSFGDRGQTQYF. The CDR3 coding sequence is TGTGCCAGCAGCTTCGGGGACAGGGGTCAGACCCAGTACTTC.

This clonotype has a handful of counts. CDR3 sequence: CSAGLAGGFHEQFF. The CDR3 bases are TGCAGTGCTGGACTAGCGGGAGGGTTCCATGAGCAGTTCTTC. The V and J genes are TRBV20-1 and TRBJ2-1; 15 nucleotides align to TRBD2. The CDR3 has 14 residues. The germline CDR1 and CDR2 sequences are DFQATT and SNEGSKA (reference sequence). J lost 8 bases, V lost 5 bases, and 4 bases had no gene match.

This clonotype was detected ten times or more. The V gene is TRBV7-2, the J gene TRBJ2-5; D remains unclear. Germline V gene data show CDR1 as SGHTA and CDR2 as FQGNSA. The CDR3 has 14 amino acids. V lost 5 bases and J lost 5, with 15 bases in between. The CDR3 region has the DNA TGTGCCAGCAGCCCCGGATCCACCGGGGAGACCCAGTACTTC. Residues: CASSPGSTGETQYF.

In its sample, this clonotype was seen many times. The chain is built from TRBV12-3 or TRBV12-4 and TRBJ1-5; D gene uncertain. The CDR3 loop spans 13 amino acids. V lost 1 base and J 5 bases, leaving 6 bases between the germline ends. The CDR3 DNA sequence: TGTGCCAGCAGTTTAGGGGCGGATCAGCCCCAGCATTTT. It is translated as CASSLGADQPQHF.